The rows below give T cell receptor beta chains drawn from one sample of a study of shared clonotypes between healthy human individuals. Only in-frame clones appear in the TCRdb table, and some are missing; sequencing was by immunoSEQ multiplex PCR. This table holds roughly 1,600,000 clones, 98% found once. What was sequenced was naive CD4+ T cells sorted from blood. These receptors all stem from a man aged 30 to 39 in good health. CDR3s include the opening cysteine and the closing phenylalanine or tryptophan. D genes are given only for firm matches. The listing skips clone size in some rows; elsewhere it reads once, few, many or a size class.

TRBV4-2	TRBJ1-4	.	TRBD1	TGTGCCAGCAGCGGACAGGGATCTAATGAAAAACTGTTTTTT	CASSGQGSNEKLFF
TRBV18	TRBJ1-4	.	.	TGTGCCAGCTCACCATCGGGGGCGCAGTACGGAAAACTGTTTTTT	CASSPSGAQYGKLFF
TRBV9	TRBJ2-1	.	.	TGTGCCAGCAGCGGAGTACCGGGAACCCCCGGTGAGCAGTTCTTC	CASSGVPGTPGEQFF
TRBV19	TRBJ1-5	.	.	TGTGCCAGTAGTACGGTTCGCAATCAGCCCCAGCATTTT	CASSTVRNQPQHF
TRBV5-1	TRBJ2-7	once	TRBD2	TGCGCCAGCAGGCGGGGGGACCGTGCCTACGAGCAGTACTTC	CASRRGDRAYEQYF
TRBV9	TRBJ2-7	.	.	TGTGCCAGCAGCGTACGAGCACAGGTCGATTACGAGCAGTACTTC	CASSVRAQVDYEQYF
TRBV6-5	TRBJ1-2	.	TRBD1	TGTGCCAGCACCGAGGGGGCCCATGGCTATGGCTACACCTTC	CASTEGAHGYGYTF
TRBV4-1	TRBJ2-2	few	.	TGCGCCAGCAGCCAAGCTGGCCCCGCGGCGGCAAACACCGGGGAGCTGTTTTTT	CASSQAGPAAANTGELFF
TRBV27	TRBJ2-7	.	.	TGTGCCAGCAGTTTATATGAAAAGCCCCTCTACGAGCAGTACTTC	CASSLYEKPLYEQYF
TRBV13	TRBJ2-1	once	TRBD1	TGTGCCAGCAGCTTAGGGCAGGGGGCTTCCTACAATGAGCAGTTCTTC	CASSLGQGASYNEQFF
TRBV5-4	TRBJ2-1	.	.	TGTGCCAGCAGACCAGGGGTAGGTGATGAGCAGTTCTTC	CASRPGVGDEQFF
TRBV7-2	TRBJ2-7	.	TRBD1	TGTGCCAGCAGTTTGGACAGGACAGCCTACGAGCAGTACTTC	CASSLDRTAYEQYF
TRBV19	TRBJ2-7	.	TRBD2	TGTGCCAGTAGTTCGCGACTAGCGGGTTTGGTCGAGCAGTACTTC	CASSSRLAGLVEQYF
TRBV10-1	TRBJ1-1	.	.	TGCGCCAGCAGTGAGTCTGACGGAAACACTGAAGCTTTCTTT	CASSESDGNTEAFF
TRBV6-5	TRBJ2-7	.	.	TGTGCCAGCAGTTACTCAAGGGTCCACGAGCAGTACTTC	CASSYSRVHEQYF
TRBV20-1	TRBJ2-3	once	.	TGCAGTGCTGTAGCGCTAGATACGCAGTATTTT	CSAVALDTQYF
TRBV29-1	TRBJ2-1	.	TRBD1	TGCAGCGTGGGACAGCGGAATGAGCAGTTCTTC	CSVGQRNEQFF
TRBV20-1	TRBJ1-5	.	.	TGCAGTGCTTCTGGGGTTCAGCCCCAGCATTTT	CSASGVQPQHF
TRBV2	TRBJ2-3	.	.	TGTGCCAGCAGTGTATCGGGTACGCAGTATTTT	CASSVSGTQYF
TRBV5-5	TRBJ2-5	.	.	TGTGCCAGCAGCGTGGGGACGGGAGAGACCCAGTACTTC	CASSVGTGETQYF
TRBV4-1	TRBJ2-7	.	TRBD1	TGCGCCAGCAGCCACGTACCCAGGGGGCGAACCTACGAGCAGTACTTC	CASSHVPRGRTYEQYF
TRBV11-2	TRBJ1-3	.	TRBD1	TGTGCCAGCAGCCGATATCCGGGACAGGCCTTTAGTGGAAACACCATATATTTT	CASSRYPGQAFSGNTIYF
TRBV11-2	TRBJ2-2	.	.	TGTGCCAGCAGCCCCGGACTACACACCGGGGAGCTGTTTTTT	CASSPGLHTGELFF
TRBV28	TRBJ2-2	.	.	TGTGCCAGCAGTTTACTTGCTAAGAACACCGGGGAGCTGTTTTTT	CASSLLAKNTGELFF
TRBV29-1	TRBJ2-7	.	TRBD2	TGCAGCGTTGAGAGGAGCGGGATCCCCTACGAGCAGTACTTC	CSVERSGIPYEQYF
TRBV28	TRBJ2-7	.	.	TGTGCCAGCAGCCCCGGACAAGCGGACGAGCAGTACTTC	CASSPGQADEQYF
TRBV7-8	TRBJ1-4	.	TRBD1	TGTGCCAGCAGCCCACCTCAGGGGGGGAATGAAAAACTGTTTTTT	CASSPPQGGNEKLFF
TRBV5-4	TRBJ2-1	.	TRBD2	TGTGCCAGCATCAAAGCGGGAGGGTATAGCTACAATGAGCAGTTCTTC	CASIKAGGYSYNEQFF
TRBV10-1	TRBJ1-2	.	.	TGCGCCAGCAGTGCTGGGGGACGGGACAACTATGGCTACACCTTC	CASSAGGRDNYGYTF
TRBV11-3	TRBJ2-1	.	TRBD1	TGTGCCAGCAGTTTACAGGGGACGGGGAATGAGCAGTTCTTC	CASSLQGTGNEQFF
TRBV7-6	TRBJ2-5	.	TRBD2	TGTGCCAGCAGCTTAGGTCTAGCGGGACGAGAGACCCAGTACTTC	CASSLGLAGRETQYF
TRBV28	TRBJ2-7	.	TRBD1	TGTGCCAGCAGTCCTTCGGGACAGGGTAAACGCGAGCAGTACTTC	CASSPSGQGKREQYF
TRBV6-1	TRBJ1-2	.	.	TGTGCCAGCAGTGAAGTACGGAACTATGGCTACACCTTC	CASSEVRNYGYTF
TRBV7-2	TRBJ1-2	.	.	TGTGCCAGCAGCTTTCGGGGGGCCCTCTACTATGGCTACACCTTC	CASSFRGALYYGYTF
TRBV18	TRBJ1-1	.	.	TGTGCCAGCTCACCTTATACAGAACAAGCTTTCTTT	CASSPYTEQAFF
TRBV27	TRBJ2-3	.	.	TGTGCCAGCAGTCACCACCGCACAGATACGCAGTATTTT	CASSHHRTDTQYF
TRBV15	TRBJ2-7	.	TRBD2	TGTGCCACCAGCAGAGGACTAGCCGACTACGAGCAGTACTTC	CATSRGLADYEQYF
TRBV7-6	TRBJ2-5	.	.	TGTGCCAGCAGCTTAATCGGGAAAGAGACCCAGTACTTC	CASSLIGKETQYF
TRBV25-1	TRBJ1-2	.	.	TGTGCCACCAAGGTCGACACCGCCCCCGGCTACACCTTC	CATKVDTAPGYTF
TRBV25-1	TRBJ2-7	.	TRBD1	TGTGCCAGCAGTGCCTGGACAGGGACCTACGAGCAGTACTTC	CASSAWTGTYEQYF
TRBV18	TRBJ2-5	.	.	TGTGCCAGCTCACCTCAGGGTACGAGAGAGACCCAGTACTTC	CASSPQGTRETQYF
TRBV4-2	TRBJ1-5	.	TRBD1	TGTGCCAGCAGCCAAGAGACGGTGGGCTGGGACAGGCTCAGTTATAGCAATCAGCCCCAGCATTTT	CASSQETVGWDRLSYSNQPQHF
TRBV4-3	TRBJ1-2	.	.	TGCGCCAGCAGCCAAGTGCTAGCGGCCCAGCGAGGCTACACCTTC	CASSQVLAAQRGYTF
TRBV21-1	TRBJ2-7	.	.	TGTGCCAGCAGCAAAGTCGCGAGGACTAGCGGGAGTTACCGCTACGAGCAGTACTTC	CASSKVARTSGSYRYEQYF
TRBV5-1	TRBJ2-1	.	TRBD2	TGCGCCAGCAGCTTAGCTAGCGGCCCCAATGAGCAGTTCTTC	CASSLASGPNEQFF